What follows are 3 T cell receptor beta chains derived from one specimen sequenced in a study of blood T cell repertoires in COVID-19. TCRdb's table, derived via immunoSEQ multiplex PCR, lists solely in-frame clones and lacks some. The table shows 60,000 to 75,000 clones, with 70% to 90% occurring only once. Input material: peripheral blood. Receptors were obtained from a man between 65 and 85 years old with active COVID-19.

The rearrangement joins TRBV5-1 to TRBJ1-2; D gene unclear. CDR1 SGHRS and CDR2 YFSETQ come from the germline V gene. V was clipped by 0 bases and J by 7 bases, with 4 bases between them. The CDR3 contains 11 residues. CDR3 DNA sequence: TGCGCCAGCAGCTTGGACGGTGGCTACACCTTC. Its translation is CASSLDGGYTF.

This clone has a single count. The chain links TRBV19 to TRBJ2-5; D is undetermined. Germline CDR1 is LNHDA and CDR2 is SQIVND (reference sequence). The CDR3 is 14 residues long. V was shortened by 1 base and J by 1 base, with 7 bases between the two germline ends. The CDR3 nucleotides are TGTGCCAGTAGTATAGTGGGCAGCCAAGAGACCCAGTACTTC. Translated: CASSIVGSQETQYF. The complete variable domain, with remaining parts taken from reference TRBV19 and TRBJ2-5, reads DGGITQSPKYLFRKEGQNVTLSCEQNLNHDAMYWYRQDPGQGLRLIYYSQIVNDFQKGDIAEGYSVSREKKESFPLTVTSAQKNPTAFYLCASSIVGSQETQYFGPGTRLLVL.

V usage is TRBV6-5 and J usage is TRBJ2-1; 11 bases align to TRBD2. The germline CDR1 and CDR2 sequences are MNHEY and SVGAGI. The CDR3 length is 13 residues. V was clipped by 8 bases and J by 8 bases; unmatched bases: 5. CDR3 loop: CASFTSGSHEQFF. As DNA, the CDR3 is TGTGCCAGCTTTACTAGCGGGAGCCATGAGCAGTTCTTC.